These T cell receptor beta chains were read from a single sample in a study of blood T cell repertoires in COVID-19. Produced via immunoSEQ multiplex PCR; TCRdb's table is partial and in-frame only. The profile shows some 150,000 clones, 85% to 90% of them singletons. The sequenced sample consisted of peripheral blood. These TCRs come from a woman between 50 and 59 years old with active or convalescent COVID-19. Each CDR3 is given with its conserved first and last residue. Fields, in order: V gene, J gene, clone size, D gene, CDR3 DNA, CDR3 protein. D genes are given only for firm matches. The size entry is marked missing in some rows and otherwise reads once, few, many or a size class.

TRBV11-2,TRBJ2-3,once,-,TGTGCCAGCAGCTCCCAACTAGCTGCTAGCACAGATACGCAGTATTTT,CASSSQLAASTDTQYF
TRBV4-3,TRBJ2-7,-,-,TGCGCCAGCAGCCACAGGGCAGGGGCCACCTACGAGCAGTACTTC,CASSHRAGATYEQYF
TRBV7-9,TRBJ1-1,few,-,TGTGCCAGCAGCCGACAGAACACTGAAGCTTTCTTT,CASSRQNTEAFF
TRBV7-2,TRBJ1-1,-,TRBD1,TGTGCCAGCAGCTTTCCCGGGACAGGGAAAGAAGCTTTCTTT,CASSFPGTGKEAFF
TRBV10-3,TRBJ1-5,once,-,TGTGCCATCAGTGAGTCGATGCTTCCGGGTACGGGCAATCAGCCCCAGCATTTT,CAISESMLPGTGNQPQHF
TRBV27,TRBJ2-3,once,-,TGTGCCAGCAACCCTCGGGGATCCGCTAGCACAGATACGCAGTATTTT,CASNPRGSASTDTQYF
TRBV9,TRBJ2-1,-,-,TGTGCCAGCAGCTTGCTTAGCTCCTACAATGAGCAGTTCTTC,CASSLLSSYNEQFF
TRBV30,TRBJ1-1,-,-,TGTGCCTGGAGCGGGGGGCTGGGCGCTGAAGCTTTCTTT,CAWSGGLGAEAFF
TRBV5-1,TRBJ2-1,-,-,TGCGCCAGCAGTAAAGCCCAGGGATACAATGAGCAGTTCTTC,CASSKAQGYNEQFF
TRBV7-9,TRBJ2-3,-,TRBD2,TGTGCCAGCAGCCCGGGACTAGCGGGGGGGCCGGAGACAGATACGCAGTATTTT,CASSPGLAGGPETDTQYF
TRBV6-1,TRBJ2-7,-,TRBD1,TGTGCCAGCAGTGATCTGATAGGGACAGAGTCCTACGAGCAGTACTTC,CASSDLIGTESYEQYF
TRBV9,TRBJ2-7,-,TRBD2,TGTGCCAGCAGCCCTCAGCGGGGGGGCTTGGGTGAGCAGTACTTC,CASSPQRGGLGEQYF
TRBV2,TRBJ1-2,-,-,TGTGCCAGCAGGGTGGGGGGGACGCGAGGCTACACCTTC,CASRVGGTRGYTF
TRBV25-1,TRBJ1-6,few,-,TGTGCCAGCAGTCCGGGACACACAAATTCACCCCTCCACTTT,CASSPGHTNSPLHF
TRBV6-5,TRBJ2-1,many,TRBD1,TGTGCCAGCAGCCCGGGACAGGAACCCCCGGATGAGCAGTTCTTC,CASSPGQEPPDEQFF
TRBV30,TRBJ2-6,-,-,TGTGCTTACGAAGGGACTCAGGGGGCCAACGTCCTGACTTTC,CAYEGTQGANVLTF
TRBV14,TRBJ2-7,-,-,TGTGCCAGCAGCCAGGACAGCGGCAGCTCCTACGAGCAGTACTTC,CASSQDSGSSYEQYF
TRBV7-9,TRBJ2-7,-,TRBD1,TGTGCCAGCACCAGGACAGGAACCTACGAGCAGTACTTC,CASTRTGTYEQYF
TRBV7-2,TRBJ2-7,-,-,TGTGCCAGCAGCTTAGCCTTCACCACACAGGGAAGCGAGCAGTACTTC,CASSLAFTTQGSEQYF
TRBV30,TRBJ1-5,-,-,TGTGCCTGGAACCCTCGGGATCTCTACTTCAATCAGCCCCAGCATTTT,CAWNPRDLYFNQPQHF
TRBV5-3,TRBJ2-3,-,-,TGTGCCAGAAGCCATAGAACAGGGTGCAGCACAGATACGCAGTATTTT,CARSHRTGCSTDTQYF
TRBV28,TRBJ2-7,-,TRBD1,TGTGCCAGCAGTTTAGGGGACAGAGAGACCTACGAGCAGTACTTC,CASSLGDRETYEQYF
TRBV6-5,TRBJ2-1,-,TRBD1,TGTGCCATCCGCCGAGGGGGGACAGGGAAGTTCTTC,CAIRRGGTGKFF
TRBV27,TRBJ1-1,once,TRBD1,TGTGCCAGCAGTCCTTTATACAGGGGGCGGAACACTGAAGCTTTCTTT,CASSPLYRGRNTEAFF
TRBV6-2/TRBV6-3,TRBJ1-2,-,TRBD1,TGTGCCAGCAGTTCCCCCCTCGCCGGACAGGGCGCCTATGGCTACACCTTC,CASSSPLAGQGAYGYTF
TRBV11-3,TRBJ1-1,-,-,TGTGCCAGCAGCTTCGACAACCAGAACACTGAAGCTTTCTTT,CASSFDNQNTEAFF
TRBV5-4,TRBJ1-1,-,-,TGTGCCAGCAGCCCCGGCGGAGCGGTGAACACTGAAGCTTTCTTT,CASSPGGAVNTEAFF
TRBV7-9,TRBJ1-3,-,TRBD1,TGTGCCAGCAGCTTAGATAACCTAGGGACAGCTGGAAACACCATATATTTT,CASSLDNLGTAGNTIYF
TRBV15,TRBJ1-2,few,-,TGTGCCACCAGCAGAGGGGGGGGTGACTATGGCTACACCTTC,CATSRGGGDYGYTF
TRBV19,TRBJ1-5,-,-,TGTGCCAGTAGTAAGGTAGGGGGTAGGAATCAGCCCCAGCATTTT,CASSKVGGRNQPQHF
TRBV7-9,TRBJ1-1,few,-,TGTGCCAGTGGGCGGGCAACAGGGATGAACACTGAAGCTTTCTTT,CASGRATGMNTEAFF
TRBV2,TRBJ1-5,once,-,TGTGCCAGCCTCTCATCGGAGGGCAATCAGCCCCAGCATTTT,CASLSSEGNQPQHF
TRBV2,TRBJ1-5,-,-,TGTGCCAGCAGTGACAGGGGTGGCAATCAGCCCCAGCATTTT,CASSDRGGNQPQHF
TRBV23-1,TRBJ1-4,once,TRBD1,TGCGCCAGCAGTCACCCGACAGGGGGCGATGTTACTGGCAATGAAAAACTGTTTTTT,CASSHPTGGDVTGNEKLFF
TRBV5-6,TRBJ2-1,-,-,TGTGCCAGCAGTTTCGGACAGAACAATGAGCAGTTCTTC,CASSFGQNNEQFF
TRBV30,TRBJ2-7,-,-,TGTGCCTGGAGTGTGACTGATACCTACGAGCAGTACTTC,CAWSVTDTYEQYF
TRBV7-2,TRBJ2-2,-,-,TGTGCCAGCAGCTTAAACGGTTGGCGGCCCTTCACCGGGGAGCTGTTTTTT,CASSLNGWRPFTGELFF
TRBV5-6,TRBJ1-1,-,TRBD1,TGTGCCAGCAGCCTCCAGGGGGCTAACACTGAAGCTTTCTTT,CASSLQGANTEAFF
TRBV13,TRBJ2-7,-,-,TGTGCCAGCAGCCAGAAGCAGGGTATGGGTGAGCAGTACTTC,CASSQKQGMGEQYF
TRBV19,TRBJ1-5,-,TRBD1,TGTGCCAGTAGACGGACAGGGTGGGACGGGCAGCCCCAGCATTTT,CASRRTGWDGQPQHF